This T cell receptor beta chain derives from a study of early T cells in non-severe SARS-CoV-2 infection. In the study overall: Bulk RNA from unsorted whole blood was sequenced; chains were unpaired. General observations from the study: Reliance on VDJdb matching favored anti-spike CD8 responses; private and CD4 specificities were missed.

In this sample, this clonotype turned up a few times. Its target is unknown. Germline assignment: CDR1 SGHVS and CDR2 FNYEAQ. The CDR3 spans 14 residues. J was trimmed by 0 bases and V by 5 bases; bases with no gene match: 2. In the library, individual cDNA molecules carried attached unique molecular identifiers. MiXCR was run by TCRdb on the 5' RACE reads, yielding one entry per CDR3 protein. The sample includes tens of thousands of distinct CDR3 sequences, around 9.6% of them seen just once. The chain has TRBV7-6 and TRBJ2-3; 7 bases agree with TRBD1. This specimen consisted of whole blood, obtained at baseline. The TCR comes from an adult who was a healthcare worker with PCR-confirmed SARS-CoV-2 infection or an uninfected control (not recorded which). CDR3 loop: CASSRRGSTDTQYF. Written as DNA, the CDR3 is TGTGCCAGCAGCCGCAGGGGGAGCACAGATACGCAGTATTTT.